Shown below are 8 T cell receptor beta chains from a single sample sequenced in a study of lung T cells in sarcoidosis with Löfgren's syndrome. TCRdb re-analysed the reads in MiXCR, keeping a single row per CDR3 protein. The table lists several distinct CDR3 sequences. The sequenced sample consisted of CD4+ T cells from PBMCs. These receptors were collected from a human donor with sarcoidosis (Löfgren's syndrome or another form), or a control subject (not recorded which). This table probably holds off-target reads from a library built for another chain.

In its sample, this clonotype was seen a few times. The chain joins TRBV5-4 to TRBJ2-3; a weak D match, TRBD1 (5 bases). V lost 4 bases and J lost 3, with 15 bases in between. CDR3 length: 15 residues. The germline V gene has CDR1 SGHNT and CDR2 YYREEE (reference sequence). CDR3 nucleotide sequence: TGTGCCAGCAGCCCTAATACCCCAGGGACAGATACGCAGTATTTT. It codes for CASSPNTPGTDTQYF.

V and J are TRBV11-1 and TRBJ2-5, with D perhaps TRBD1 or TRBD2 (6 bases each). Deletions cut 4 bases from V and 4 bases from J, with 19 bases between. This CDR3 has 16 residues. Germline V gene data show CDR1 as SGHAT and CDR2 as FQDESV (reference sequence). The CDR3 nucleotides are TGTGCCAGCAGCTCAGGGCGGGACATCCGTGGAGAGACCCAGTACTTC. It specifies CASSSGRDIRGETQYF.

The V call is TRBV28, the J call TRBJ1-2, with 8 bases matching TRBD1. The CDR3 consists of 12 residues. V gave up 6 bases and J gave up 3 bases; unmatched junction bases: 0. Germline values: CDR1 MDHEN, CDR2 SYDVKM. CDR3 region: CASRQGDYGYTF. The CDR3 coding sequence is TGTGCCAGCAGACAGGGGGACTATGGCTACACCTTC.

This chain uses TRBV6-1 with TRBJ1-1; D is undetermined. V dropped 8 bases and J dropped 6 bases, with 10 bases sitting between them. This CDR3 is 11 amino acids long. CDR1 and CDR2 from the germline V gene are MNHNS and SASEGT. CDR3 in amino acids: CASGGRSEAFF. In DNA, the CDR3 is TGTGCCAGCGGAGGAAGGTCTGAAGCTTTCTTT.

The rearrangement links TRBV27 to TRBJ1-5, with a tentative D call TRBD1 (5 bases). This CDR3 has 22 residues. Trimming pared 6 bases from V and 0 bases from J, leaving 33 bases between. Per germline, CDR1 MNHEY and CDR2 SMNVEV (reference sequence). CDR3 nucleotides: TGTGCCAGCAGGAAGCTTTTGGACAACGTGAGGTTGGTAGGGAATAGCAATCAGCCCCAGCATTTT. Protein: CASRKLLDNVRLVGNSNQPQHF.

The V call is TRBV3-1, the J call TRBJ2-5; D is ambiguous. The V gene's germline CDR1 is LGHDT and CDR2 YNNKEL (reference sequence). This CDR3 is 14 amino acids long. V was clipped by 4 bases and J by 2 bases, with 11 bases between them. Written as DNA, the CDR3 is TGTGCCAGCAGCCGCCCTAGTGGGCAAGAGACCCAGTACTTC. Translating gives CASSRPSGQETQYF.

The chain has TRBV20-1 and TRBJ1-4; no reliable D call. Trimming shortened V by 0 bases and J by 8 bases, and 4 bases separated the two germline ends. CDR3 size: 11 residues. Per the germline V gene, CDR1 is DFQATT and CDR2 is SNEGSKA (reference sequence). Here the CDR3 DNA reads TGCAGTGCTAGAGATCTCGAAAAACTGTTTTTT. This translates into CSARDLEKLFF.

The chain recombines TRBV7-9 with TRBJ1-1; 9 nucleotides line up with TRBD1. The germline CDR1 and CDR2 sequences are SEHNR and FQNEAQ (reference sequence). The trim removed 5 bases at V and 6 bases at J, leaving 10 bases unmatched. The CDR3 is made up of 15 amino acids. This CDR3 reads CASSTGQGPSPEAFF. The CDR3 bases are TGTGCCAGCAGCACCGGACAGGGGCCTAGCCCTGAAGCTTTCTTT.